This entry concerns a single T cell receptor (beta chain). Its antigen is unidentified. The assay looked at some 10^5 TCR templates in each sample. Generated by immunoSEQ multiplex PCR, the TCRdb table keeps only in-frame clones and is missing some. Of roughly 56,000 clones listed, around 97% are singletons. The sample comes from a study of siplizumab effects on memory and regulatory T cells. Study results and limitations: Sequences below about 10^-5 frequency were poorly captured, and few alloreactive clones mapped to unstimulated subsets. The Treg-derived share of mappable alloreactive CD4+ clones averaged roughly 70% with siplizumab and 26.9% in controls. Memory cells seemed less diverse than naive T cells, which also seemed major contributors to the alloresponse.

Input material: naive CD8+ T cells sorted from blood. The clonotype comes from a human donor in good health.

CDR3: CAISGPIGGEYNEQFF. Written as DNA, the CDR3 is TGTGCCATCAGTGGACCGATAGGGGGCGAATACAATGAGCAGTTCTTC. The rearrangement uses TRBV10-3 and TRBJ2-1; 7 nucleotides agree with TRBD1. The CDR3 length is 16 residues. V was pared by 4 bases and J by 4 bases, with 10 bases of the junction left unmatched. Germline V gene lookup returns CDR1 ENHRY and CDR2 SYGVKD.